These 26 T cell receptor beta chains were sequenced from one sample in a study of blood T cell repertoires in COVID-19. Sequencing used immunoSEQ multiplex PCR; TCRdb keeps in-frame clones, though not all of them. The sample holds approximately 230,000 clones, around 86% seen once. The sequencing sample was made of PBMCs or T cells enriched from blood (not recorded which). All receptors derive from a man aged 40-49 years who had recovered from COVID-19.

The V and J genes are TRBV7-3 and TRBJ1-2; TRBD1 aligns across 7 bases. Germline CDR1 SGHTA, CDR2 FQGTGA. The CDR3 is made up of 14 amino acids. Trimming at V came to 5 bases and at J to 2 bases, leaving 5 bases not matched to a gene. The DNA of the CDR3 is TGTGCCAGCAGCCCGCCGGGACAGAACTATGGCTACACCTTC. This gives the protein CASSPPGQNYGYTF.

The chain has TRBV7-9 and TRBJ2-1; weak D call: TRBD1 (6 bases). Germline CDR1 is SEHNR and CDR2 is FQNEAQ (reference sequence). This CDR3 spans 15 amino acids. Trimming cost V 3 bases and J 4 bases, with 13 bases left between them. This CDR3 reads CASSLSQGYYNEQFF. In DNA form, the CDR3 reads TGTGCCAGCAGCTTGTCCCAGGGGTATTACAATGAGCAGTTCTTC.

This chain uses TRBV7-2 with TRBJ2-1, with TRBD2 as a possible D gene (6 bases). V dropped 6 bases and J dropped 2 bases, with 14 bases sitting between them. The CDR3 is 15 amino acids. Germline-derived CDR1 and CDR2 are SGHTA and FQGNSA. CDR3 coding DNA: TGTGCCAGCAGGCCCGGGACTCTCACCTACAATGAGCAGTTCTTC. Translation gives CASRPGTLTYNEQFF.

CDR3: CSVEDMGQTSSGNTIYF. For the CDR3, the DNA is TGCAGCGTTGAAGATATGGGACAGACGAGCTCTGGAAACACCATATATTTT. The V and J genes are TRBV29-1 and TRBJ1-3; 7 bases agree with TRBD1. After removal of 0 bases from V and 0 bases from J, the junction contained 8 bases not matched to a gene. The CDR3 covers 17 residues. Germline V gives CDR1 SQVTM, CDR2 ANQGSEA.

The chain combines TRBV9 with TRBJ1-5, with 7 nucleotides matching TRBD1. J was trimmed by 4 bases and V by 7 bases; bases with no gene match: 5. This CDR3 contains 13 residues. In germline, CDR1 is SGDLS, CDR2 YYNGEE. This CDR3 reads CASGTVGNQPQHF. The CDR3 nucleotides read TGTGCCAGCGGGACAGTAGGAAATCAGCCCCAGCATTTT.

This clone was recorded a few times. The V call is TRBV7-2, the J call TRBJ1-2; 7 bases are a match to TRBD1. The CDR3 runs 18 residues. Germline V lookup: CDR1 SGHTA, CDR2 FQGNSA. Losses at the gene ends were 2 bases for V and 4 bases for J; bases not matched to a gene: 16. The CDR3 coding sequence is TGTGCCAGCAGCTTAAGGTCGAGGAGGGACAGCGCCCTCTATGGCTACACCTTC. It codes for CASSLRSRRDSALYGYTF.

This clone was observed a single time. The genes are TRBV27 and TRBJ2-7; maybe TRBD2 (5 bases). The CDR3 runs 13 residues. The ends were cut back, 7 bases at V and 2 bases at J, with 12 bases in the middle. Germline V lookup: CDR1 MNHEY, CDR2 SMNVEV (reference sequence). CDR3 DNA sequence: TGTGCCAGCAAGTCCAGCGGAACCTACGAGCAGTACTTC. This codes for CASKSSGTYEQYF.

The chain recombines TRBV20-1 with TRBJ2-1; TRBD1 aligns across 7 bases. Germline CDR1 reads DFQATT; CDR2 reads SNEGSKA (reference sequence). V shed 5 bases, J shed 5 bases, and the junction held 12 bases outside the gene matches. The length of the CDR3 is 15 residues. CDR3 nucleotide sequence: TGCAGTGCTGGTGTAGAGGACAGGATCAACAATGAGCAGTTCTTC. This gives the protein CSAGVEDRINNEQFF.

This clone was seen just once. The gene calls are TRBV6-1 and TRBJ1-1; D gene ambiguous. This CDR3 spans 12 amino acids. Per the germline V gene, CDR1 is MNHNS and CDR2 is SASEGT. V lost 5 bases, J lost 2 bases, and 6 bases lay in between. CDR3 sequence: CASSYYNTEAFF. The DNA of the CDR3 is TGTGCCAGCAGTTATTATAACACTGAAGCTTTCTTT.

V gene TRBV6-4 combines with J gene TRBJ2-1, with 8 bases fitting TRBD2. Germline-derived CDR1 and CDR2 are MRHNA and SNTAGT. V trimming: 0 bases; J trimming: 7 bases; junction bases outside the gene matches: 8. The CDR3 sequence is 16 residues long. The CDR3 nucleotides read TGTGCCAGCAGTGACTCTACTAGCGGAGGGGTGAATGAGCAGTTCTTC. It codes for CASSDSTSGGVNEQFF.

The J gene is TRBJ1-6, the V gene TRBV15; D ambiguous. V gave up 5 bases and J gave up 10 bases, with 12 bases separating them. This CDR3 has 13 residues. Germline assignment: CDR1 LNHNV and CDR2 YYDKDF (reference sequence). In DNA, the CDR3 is TGTGCCACCAGCCCTACACGGAGGTCACCCCTCCACTTT. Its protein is CATSPTRRSPLHF.

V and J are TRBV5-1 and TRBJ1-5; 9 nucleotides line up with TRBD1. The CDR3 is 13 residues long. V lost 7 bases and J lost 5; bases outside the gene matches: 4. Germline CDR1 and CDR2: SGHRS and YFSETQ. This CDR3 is CASRDRADQPQHF. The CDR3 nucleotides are TGCGCCAGCCGGGACAGGGCTGATCAGCCCCAGCATTTT.

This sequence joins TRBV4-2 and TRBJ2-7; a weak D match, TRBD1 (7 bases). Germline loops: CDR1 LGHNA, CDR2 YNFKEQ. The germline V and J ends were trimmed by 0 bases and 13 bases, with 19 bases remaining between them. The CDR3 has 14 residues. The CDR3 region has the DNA TGTGCCAGCAGCCAAGAGGAGGGGGCTTGGGGCCTATACTTC. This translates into CASSQEEGAWGLYF.

The CDR3 loop reads CAISESPGGNTDTQYF. The CDR3 DNA is TGTGCCATCAGTGAGTCGCCCGGCGGGAACACAGATACGCAGTATTTT. This chain joins TRBV10-3 and TRBJ2-3; tentative D call: TRBD2 (6 bases). The CDR3 extends over 16 amino acids. Germline lookup yields CDR1 ENHRY and CDR2 SYGVKD. Trimming removed 0 bases at V and 2 bases at J, with 12 bases between.

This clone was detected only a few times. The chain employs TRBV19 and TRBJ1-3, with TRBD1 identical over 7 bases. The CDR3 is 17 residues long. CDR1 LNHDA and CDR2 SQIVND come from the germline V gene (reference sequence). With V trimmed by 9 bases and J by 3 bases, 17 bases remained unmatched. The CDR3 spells CARGGRGLRVYGNTIYF. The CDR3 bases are TGTGCCAGGGGGGGAAGGGGGCTCAGAGTATATGGAAACACCATATATTTT.

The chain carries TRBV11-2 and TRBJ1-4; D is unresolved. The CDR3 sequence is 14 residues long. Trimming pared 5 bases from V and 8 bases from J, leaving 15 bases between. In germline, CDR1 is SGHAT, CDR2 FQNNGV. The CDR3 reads CASSPRRGGEKLFF. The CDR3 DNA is TGTGCCAGCAGCCCTCGACGGGGAGGAGAAAAACTGTTTTTT.

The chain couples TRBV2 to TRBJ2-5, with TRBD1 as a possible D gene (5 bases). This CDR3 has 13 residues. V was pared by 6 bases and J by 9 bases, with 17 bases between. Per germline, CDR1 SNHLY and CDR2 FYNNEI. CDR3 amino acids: CASRRTWTMAQYF. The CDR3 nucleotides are TGTGCCAGCAGGAGGACATGGACGATGGCCCAGTACTTC. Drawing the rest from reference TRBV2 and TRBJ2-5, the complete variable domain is EPEVTQTPSHQVTQMGQEVILRCVPISNHLYFYWYRQILGQKVEFLVSFYNNEISEKSEIFDDQFSVERPDGSNFTLKIRSTKLEDSAMYFCASRRTWTMAQYFGPGTRLLVL.

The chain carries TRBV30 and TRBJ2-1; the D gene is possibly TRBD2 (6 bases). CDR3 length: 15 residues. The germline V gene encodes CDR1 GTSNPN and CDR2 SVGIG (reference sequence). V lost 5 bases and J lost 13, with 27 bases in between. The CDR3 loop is CAWGGFLRTGGKQFF. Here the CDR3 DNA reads TGTGCCTGGGGGGGTTTTTTAAGAACAGGCGGGAAACAGTTCTTC.

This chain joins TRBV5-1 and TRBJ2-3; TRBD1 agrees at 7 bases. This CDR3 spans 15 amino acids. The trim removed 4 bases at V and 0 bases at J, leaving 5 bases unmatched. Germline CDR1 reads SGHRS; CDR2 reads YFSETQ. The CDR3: CASSTGTASTDTQYF. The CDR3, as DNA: TGCGCCAGCAGCACCGGGACAGCTAGCACAGATACGCAGTATTTT.

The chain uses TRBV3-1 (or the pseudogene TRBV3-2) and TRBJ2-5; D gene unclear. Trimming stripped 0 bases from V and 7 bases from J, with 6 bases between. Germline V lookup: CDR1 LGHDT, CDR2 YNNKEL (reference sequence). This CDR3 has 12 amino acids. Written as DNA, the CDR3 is TGTGCCAGCAGCCAAGAAGCCTCGACCCAGTACTTC. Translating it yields CASSQEASTQYF.

This CDR3 is CSSRGSSYNEQFF. The DNA for the CDR3 is TGCAGCTCCAGAGGTAGCTCCTACAATGAGCAGTTCTTC. V and J are TRBV29-1 and TRBJ2-1; D unclear. V lost 8 bases, J lost 0 bases, and 11 bases lay in between. This CDR3 has 13 amino acids. Germline V gene lookup returns CDR1 SQVTM and CDR2 ANQGSEA.

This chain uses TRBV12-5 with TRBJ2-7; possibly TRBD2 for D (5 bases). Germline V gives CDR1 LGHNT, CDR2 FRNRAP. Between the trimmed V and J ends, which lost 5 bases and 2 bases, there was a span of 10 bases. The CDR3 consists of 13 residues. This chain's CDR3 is CASGMAGTYEQYF. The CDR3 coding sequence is TGTGCTAGTGGTATGGCGGGTACCTACGAGCAGTACTTC.

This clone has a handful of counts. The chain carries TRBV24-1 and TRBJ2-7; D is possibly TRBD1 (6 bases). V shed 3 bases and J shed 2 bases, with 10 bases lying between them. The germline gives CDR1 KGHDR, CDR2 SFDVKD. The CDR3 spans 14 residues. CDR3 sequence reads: CATSDRTATYEQYF. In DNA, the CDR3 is TGTGCCACCAGTGATAGGACAGCGACCTACGAGCAGTACTTC.

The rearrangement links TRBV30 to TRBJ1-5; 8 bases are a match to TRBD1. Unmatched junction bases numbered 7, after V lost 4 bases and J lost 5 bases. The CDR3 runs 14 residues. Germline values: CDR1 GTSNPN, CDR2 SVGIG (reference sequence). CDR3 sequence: CAWTSRQGHQPQHF. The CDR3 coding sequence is TGTGCCTGGACCTCCCGACAGGGGCATCAGCCCCAGCATTTT.

CDR3: CASSLQGNTGELFF. DNA of the CDR3: TGCGCCAGCAGCTTGCAGGGGAACACCGGGGAGCTGTTTTTT. The gene calls are TRBV5-1 and TRBJ2-2; tentative D call: TRBD1 (5 bases). This CDR3 has 14 residues. From germline, CDR1 is SGHRS and CDR2 YFSETQ. Trimming left V 1 base short and J 1 base short, with 5 bases between.

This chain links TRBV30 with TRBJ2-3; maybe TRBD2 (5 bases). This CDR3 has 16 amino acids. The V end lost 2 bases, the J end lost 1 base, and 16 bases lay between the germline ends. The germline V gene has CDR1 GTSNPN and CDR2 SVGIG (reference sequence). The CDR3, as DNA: TGTGCCTGGAGTCTCACTCTAGCCGGTGGCACAGATACGCAGTATTTT. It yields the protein CAWSLTLAGGTDTQYF.